This entry features one TCR beta chain sequence. What it binds is unknown. Profiling relied on immunoSEQ multiplex PCR, and the TCRdb table lists in-frame clones only, not all of them. This sample yields 110,000 or so clones, of which around 85% are seen a single time; just under 9.5% belongs to the top ten. The V segment lost 5 bases and the J segment 2 bases; nucleotides outside the gene matches: 5. The germline CDR1 and CDR2 sequences are MNHEY and SMNVEV (reference sequence). This CDR3 comprises 16 residues. These data originate in a study of T cell responses to AZD1222 COVID-19 vaccine. Whole-study results and caveats: Following two doses of AZD1222, Spike-specific TCR breadth and depth rose. White British donors predominated, females outnumbered males, and clonal diversity was possibly underestimated.

Source: peripheral blood, taken on day 0 of AZD1222 vaccination. This rearrangement joins TRBV27 to TRBJ2-6; 8 nucleotides line up with TRBD1. The clonotype was recovered from an adult in good health. The CDR3 DNA reads as TGTGCCAGCAGTAAGTGGACAGGGACTGGGGCCAACGTCCTGACTTTC. Protein product: CASSKWTGTGANVLTF.